The 12 T cell receptor beta chains reported below all come from one sample, sequenced in a study of human T cells and chemical hapten exposure. TCRdb recomputed calls from the RACE reads with MiXCR, one row per CDR3 protein. The table shows 90,000 to 140,000 distinct CDR3 sequences, with less than 40% occurring only once. Noted time point: patch test 3, about 24 weeks after DPC sensitization. Treatment indicated: therapeutic diphenylcyclopropenone sensitization with weekly scalp DPC. The sequenced sample was whole blood, obtained in connection with sensitization to the hapten diphenylcyclopropenone (DPC). Source of these receptors: a man aged 35 to 55 with alopecia areata. Some clones in this sample may be carry-over from other donors' samples.

This clonotype was observed a few times. The chain links TRBV6-2 or TRBV6-3 to TRBJ1-5; TRBD1 is a possible D gene (6 bases). This CDR3 is 16 amino acids long. Germline V CDR1 and CDR2: MNHEY, SVGEGT. Trimming pared 0 bases from V and 4 bases from J, leaving 13 bases between. CDR3 DNA sequence: TGTGCCAGCAGTTACTCGTGGGGGGCCGGTAATCAGCCCCAGCATTTT. Protein sequence: CASSYSWGAGNQPQHF.

The chain links TRBV28 to TRBJ2-3, with TRBD2 identical over 8 bases. The CDR3 is 15 amino acids. Unmatched junction bases numbered 8, after V lost 6 bases and J lost 3 bases. Germline loops: CDR1 MDHEN, CDR2 SYDVKM. DNA for the CDR3: TGTGCCAGCAGAGAGACGGGAGGGCCGACAGATACGCAGTATTTT. As protein: CASRETGGPTDTQYF.

The CDR3 protein is CSVAVLNYGYTF. The DNA for the CDR3 is TGCAGCGTGGCCGTTTTAAACTATGGCTACACCTTC. The V call is TRBV29-1, the J call TRBJ1-2; D uncertain. The V end lost 6 bases, the J end lost 2 bases, and 10 bases lay between the germline ends. Looked up from germline, CDR1 is SQVTM and CDR2 is ANQGSEA. The CDR3 consists of 12 residues.

The chain carries TRBV5-6 and TRBJ1-1; D unclear. The CDR3 runs 14 residues. V lost 4 bases and J lost 2, with 12 bases in between. Germline V CDR1 and CDR2: SGHDT, YYEEEE. The CDR3 DNA reads TGTGCCAGCAGCCCGGTTAAGGTAAACACTGAAGCTTTCTTT. Protein product: CASSPVKVNTEAFF.

The chain has TRBV3-1 and TRBJ2-2; D is unclear. The CDR3 is made up of 16 amino acids. Germline-derived CDR1 and CDR2 are LGHDT and YNNKEL (reference sequence). V dropped 1 base and J dropped 4 bases, with 13 bases sitting between them. CDR3 region: CASSQVVGLATGELFF. DNA for the CDR3: TGTGCCAGCAGCCAAGTTGTAGGGTTGGCCACCGGGGAGCTGTTTTTT. The whole variable domain, remainder taken from reference TRBV3-1 and TRBJ2-2, is DTAVSQTPKYLVTQMGNDKSIKCEQNLGHDTMYWYKQDSKKFLKIMFSYNNKELIINETVPNRFSPKSPDKAHLNLHINSLELGDSAVYFCASSQVVGLATGELFFGEGSRLTVL.

The genes are TRBV7-9 and TRBJ2-5, with 11 bases fitting TRBD2. CDR3 length: 16 residues. Per the germline V gene, CDR1 is SEHNR and CDR2 is FQNEAQ (reference sequence). Germline trimming cut 3 bases from V and 5 bases from J; bases unmatched to any gene: 8. The CDR3 loop reads CASSFLAGGPLETQYF. CDR3 DNA sequence: TGTGCCAGCAGCTTTTTAGCGGGAGGGCCTCTGGAGACCCAGTACTTC. The variable domain in full, completed from reference TRBV7-9 and TRBJ2-5, reads DTGVSQNPRHKITKRGQNVTFRCDPISEHNRLYWYRQTLGQGPEFLTYFQNEAQLEKSRLLSDRFSAERPKGSFSTLEIQRTEQGDSAMYLCASSFLAGGPLETQYFGPGTRLLVL.

This clonotype has only a few counts. The chain carries TRBV7-9 and TRBJ2-5; D could derive from TRBD1 or TRBD2 (5 bases each). The CDR3 spans 14 residues. V dropped 5 bases and J dropped 5 bases, with 15 bases sitting between them. CDR1 is SEHNR, CDR2 FQNEAQ, per germline (reference sequence). CDR3 sequence reads: CASSAGTGWETQYF. DNA of the CDR3: TGTGCCAGCAGCGCCGGGACGGGATGGGAGACCCAGTACTTC.

The gene calls are TRBV4-2 and TRBJ2-3; TRBD2 aligns across 8 bases. After removal of 0 bases from V and 0 bases from J, the junction contained 5 bases not matched to a gene. Germline V gene data show CDR1 as LGHNA and CDR2 as YNFKEQ. The CDR3 length is 17 residues. The CDR3 spells CASSQEDGRASTDTQYF. CDR3 in DNA: TGTGCCAGCAGCCAAGAAGACGGGAGGGCTAGCACAGATACGCAGTATTTT.

This clonotype has more than one count but fewer than ten. V and J are TRBV28 and TRBJ2-1; 7 bases are a match to TRBD1. Germline assignment: CDR1 MDHEN and CDR2 SYDVKM. J was trimmed by 5 bases and V by 10 bases; bases with no gene match: 5. The CDR3 covers 12 residues. CDR3 sequence: CATDREHNEQFF. The CDR3 DNA follows: TGTGCCACCGACAGGGAGCACAATGAGCAGTTCTTC.

This clonotype was seen more than once but under ten times. The chain employs TRBV27 and TRBJ2-3; weak D call: TRBD2 (5 bases). This CDR3 has 13 amino acids. The germline V gene has CDR1 MNHEY and CDR2 SMNVEV (reference sequence). V lost 3 bases and J 1 base, leaving 5 bases between the germline ends. In DNA, the CDR3 is TGTGCCAGCAGTTTTAGCGGCACAGATACGCAGTATTTT. It yields the protein CASSFSGTDTQYF.

This clonotype showed up just a few times. V gene TRBV7-9 combines with J gene TRBJ1-1, with unresolved D. Germline values: CDR1 SEHNR, CDR2 FQNEAQ (reference sequence). V dropped 5 bases and J dropped 5 bases, with 9 bases sitting between them. The CDR3 sequence is 12 residues long. Here the CDR3 reads CASSLIGTEAFF. The CDR3 nucleotides are TGTGCCAGCAGCCTGATAGGGACTGAAGCTTTCTTT. The full variable domain, completed using reference TRBV7-9 and TRBJ1-1, is DTGVSQNPRHKITKRGQNVTFRCDPISEHNRLYWYRQTLGQGPEFLTYFQNEAQLEKSRLLSDRFSAERPKGSFSTLEIQRTEQGDSAMYLCASSLIGTEAFFGQGTRLTVV.

CDR3 DNA: TGTGCCAGCAGCTTGAGCGGGGGGACCTACAATGAGCAGTTCTTC. Its protein product is CASSLSGGTYNEQFF. The chain couples TRBV5-4 to TRBJ2-1, with 9 bases aligning to TRBD2. The CDR3 runs to 15 residues. V lost 1 base to trimming and J lost 2 bases; unmatched junction nucleotides: 1. Germline values: CDR1 SGHNT, CDR2 YYREEE (reference sequence). Supplemented by reference TRBV5-4 and TRBJ2-1, the full variable domain reads ETGVTQSPTHLIKTRGQQVTLRCSSQSGHNTVSWYQQALGQGPQFIFQYYREEENGRGNFPPRFSGLQFPNYSSELNVNALELDDSALYLCASSLSGGTYNEQFFGPGTRLTVL.